This T cell receptor beta chain was sequenced during a study of blood T cells in healthy people across ages. Using a J-beta primer mix together with a sample-barcoded 5' primer, a second PCR was run for roughly 6 to 11 cycles. TCRdb re-derived calls from the 5' RACE reads in MiXCR, one entry per CDR3 protein. The repertoire includes over 1,300,000 distinct CDR3 sequences, roughly 59% of them detected once, and 6.5% to 8% sits in the top ten. This CDR3 is built from 13 residues. In germline, CDR1 is SQVTM, CDR2 ANQGSEA. Deletions cut 4 bases from V and 6 bases from J, with 13 bases between. Specimen: blood. The clonotype was recovered from a man aged 18 to 35 in good health. The rearrangement uses TRBV29-1 and TRBJ1-5; D is possibly TRBD1 (5 bases). The CDR3 bases are TGCAGCGTTGGGGGGAGGGCCGGTCAGCCCCAGCATTTT. Translation gives CSVGGRAGQPQHF.